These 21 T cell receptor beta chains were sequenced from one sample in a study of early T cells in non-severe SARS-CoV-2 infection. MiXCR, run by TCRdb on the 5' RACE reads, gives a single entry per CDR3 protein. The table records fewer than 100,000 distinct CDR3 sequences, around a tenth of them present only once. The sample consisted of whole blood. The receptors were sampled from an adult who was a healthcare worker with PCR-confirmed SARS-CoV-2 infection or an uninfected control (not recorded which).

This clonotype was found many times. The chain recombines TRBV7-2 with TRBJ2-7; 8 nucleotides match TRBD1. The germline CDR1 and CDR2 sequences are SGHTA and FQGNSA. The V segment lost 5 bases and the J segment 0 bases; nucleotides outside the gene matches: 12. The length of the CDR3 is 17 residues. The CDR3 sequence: CASSPGGGQGISYEQYF. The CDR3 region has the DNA TGTGCCAGCAGCCCAGGTGGAGGACAGGGAATCTCCTACGAGCAGTACTTC.

CDR3 sequence: CSAGRQAQWQETQYF. Written as DNA, the CDR3 is TGCAGTGCTGGAAGACAGGCCCAGTGGCAAGAGACCCAGTACTTC. The rearrangement joins TRBV20-1 to TRBJ2-5, with D perhaps matching TRBD1 (6 bases). V lost 5 bases and J lost 2, with 18 bases in between. The germline CDR1 and CDR2 sequences are DFQATT and SNEGSKA (reference sequence). The CDR3 length is 15 residues.

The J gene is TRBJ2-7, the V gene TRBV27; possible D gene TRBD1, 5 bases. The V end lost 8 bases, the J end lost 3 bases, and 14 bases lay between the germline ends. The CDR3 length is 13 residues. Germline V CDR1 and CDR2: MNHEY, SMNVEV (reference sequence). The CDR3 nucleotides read TGTGCCAGCGGACGACAGAGACTCTACGAGCAGTACTTC. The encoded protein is CASGRQRLYEQYF.

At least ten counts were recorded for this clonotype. CDR3 coding DNA: TGTGCCAGCAGTTCCTACCGGGACAGCTACGAGCAGTACTTC. Translating it yields CASSSYRDSYEQYF. The chain combines TRBV27 with TRBJ2-7, with TRBD1 matching 7 bases. The ends lost 4 bases at V and 3 bases at J; junction bases unmatched: 6. The CDR3 has 14 residues. CDR1 is MNHEY and CDR2 is SMNVEV in the germline V gene (reference sequence).

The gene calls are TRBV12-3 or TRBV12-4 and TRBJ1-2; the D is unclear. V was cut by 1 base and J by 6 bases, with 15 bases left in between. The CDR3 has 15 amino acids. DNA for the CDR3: TGTGCCAGCAGTTTAGGTCCCCCCTTAACCCATGGCTACACCTTC. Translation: CASSLGPPLTHGYTF.

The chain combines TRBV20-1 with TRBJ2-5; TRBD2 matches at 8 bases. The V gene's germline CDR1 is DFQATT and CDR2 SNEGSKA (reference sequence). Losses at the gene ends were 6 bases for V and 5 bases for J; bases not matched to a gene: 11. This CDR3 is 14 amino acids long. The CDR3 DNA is TGCAGTGCCGAGACTAGCGCTTGGAGGGAGACCCAGTACTTC. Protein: CSAETSAWRETQYF.

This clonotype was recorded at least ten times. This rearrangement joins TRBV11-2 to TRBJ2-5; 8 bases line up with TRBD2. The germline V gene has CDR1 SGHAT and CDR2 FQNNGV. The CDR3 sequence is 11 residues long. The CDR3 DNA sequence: TGTGCTTCGGCCGGGGGGGTGACCCAGTACTTC. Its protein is CASAGGVTQYF.

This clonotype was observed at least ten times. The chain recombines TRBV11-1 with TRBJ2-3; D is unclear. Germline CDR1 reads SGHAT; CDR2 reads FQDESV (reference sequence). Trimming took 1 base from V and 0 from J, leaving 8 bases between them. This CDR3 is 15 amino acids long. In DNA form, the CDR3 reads TGTGCCAGCAGCTTAGAGAGTACCAGCACAGATACGCAGTATTTT. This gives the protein CASSLESTSTDTQYF.

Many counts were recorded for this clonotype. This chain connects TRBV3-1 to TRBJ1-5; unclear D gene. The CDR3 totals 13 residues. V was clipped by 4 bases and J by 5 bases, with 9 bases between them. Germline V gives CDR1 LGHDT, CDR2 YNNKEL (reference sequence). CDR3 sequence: CASSPESYQPQHF. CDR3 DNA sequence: TGTGCCAGCAGCCCTGAGAGTTATCAGCCCCAGCATTTT.

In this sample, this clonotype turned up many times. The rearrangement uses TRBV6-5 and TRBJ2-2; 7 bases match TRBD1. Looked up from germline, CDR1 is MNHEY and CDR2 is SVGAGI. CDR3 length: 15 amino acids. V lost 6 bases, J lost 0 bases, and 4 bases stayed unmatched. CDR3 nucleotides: TGTGCCAGCAGCCTTACAGGGGCGAACACCGGGGAGCTGTTTTTT. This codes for CASSLTGANTGELFF.

The CDR3 reads CASSSGVLDTQYF. CDR3 coding DNA: TGTGCCAGCAGCTCGGGAGTCTTAGATACGCAGTATTTT. The gene calls are TRBV28 and TRBJ2-3, with D perhaps TRBD2 (6 bases). The CDR3 contains 13 residues. Deletions cut 6 bases from V and 5 bases from J, with 12 bases between. The germline V gene has CDR1 MDHEN and CDR2 SYDVKM.

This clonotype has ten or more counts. CDR3 DNA sequence: TGTGCCAGCAGCCCCCGACCGAAATACGAGCAGTACTTC. It specifies CASSPRPKYEQYF. The rearrangement joins TRBV7-2 to TRBJ2-7; D unresolved. Trimming shortened V by 5 bases and J by 4 bases, and 12 bases separated the two germline ends. The germline V gene encodes CDR1 SGHTA and CDR2 FQGNSA. CDR3 size: 13 residues.

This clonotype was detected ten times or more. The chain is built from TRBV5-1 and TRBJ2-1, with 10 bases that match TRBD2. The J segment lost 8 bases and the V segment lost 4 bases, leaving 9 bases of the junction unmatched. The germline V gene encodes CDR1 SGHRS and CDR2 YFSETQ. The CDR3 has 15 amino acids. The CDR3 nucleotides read TGCGCCAGCAGCAAATCTAGCGGGAGTACCTATGAGCAGTTCTTC. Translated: CASSKSSGSTYEQFF.

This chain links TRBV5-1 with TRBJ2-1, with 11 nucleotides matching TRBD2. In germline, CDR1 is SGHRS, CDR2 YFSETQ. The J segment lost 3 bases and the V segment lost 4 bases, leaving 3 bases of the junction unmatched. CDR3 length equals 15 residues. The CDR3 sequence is CASSELAGVYNEQFF. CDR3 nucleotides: TGCGCCAGCAGCGAACTAGCGGGAGTCTACAATGAGCAGTTCTTC.

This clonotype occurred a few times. The CDR3 nucleotides are TGTGCCAGCTCATCCCCTTTGCAGGGGAACACTGAAGCTTTCTTT. This translates into CASSSPLQGNTEAFF. The rearrangement joins TRBV18 to TRBJ1-1; tentatively, D is TRBD1 (5 bases). The ends were cut back, 5 bases at V and 1 base at J, with 14 bases in the middle. Germline loops: CDR1 KGHSH, CDR2 LQKENI. This CDR3 spans 15 amino acids.

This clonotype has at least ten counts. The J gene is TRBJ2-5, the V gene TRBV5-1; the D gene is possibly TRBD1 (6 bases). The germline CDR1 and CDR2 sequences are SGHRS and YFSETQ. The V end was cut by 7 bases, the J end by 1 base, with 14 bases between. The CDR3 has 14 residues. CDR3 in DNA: TGCGCCAGCGGTCCGGGACAAAGCCAAGAGACCCAGTACTTC. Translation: CASGPGQSQETQYF.

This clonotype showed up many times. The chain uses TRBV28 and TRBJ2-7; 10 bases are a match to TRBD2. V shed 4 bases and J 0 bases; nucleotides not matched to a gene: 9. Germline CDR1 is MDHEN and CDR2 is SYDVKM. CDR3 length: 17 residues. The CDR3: CASSSPLGLAVSYEQYF. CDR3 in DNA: TGTGCCAGCAGTTCCCCTCTCGGACTAGCGGTCTCCTACGAGCAGTACTTC.

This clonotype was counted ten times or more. The CDR3 DNA reads TGTGCCAGCAGCTTGGGGGATAGATCCACAGATACGCAGTATTTT. Protein product: CASSLGDRSTDTQYF. V usage is TRBV5-4 and J usage is TRBJ2-3, with unresolved D. The CDR3 loop spans 15 amino acids. Looked up from germline, CDR1 is SGHNT and CDR2 is YYREEE (reference sequence). V was clipped by 0 bases and J by 2 bases, with 10 bases between them.

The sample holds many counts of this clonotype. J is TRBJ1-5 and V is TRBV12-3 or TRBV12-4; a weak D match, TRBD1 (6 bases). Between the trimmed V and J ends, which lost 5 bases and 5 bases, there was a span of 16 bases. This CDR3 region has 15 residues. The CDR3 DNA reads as TGTGCCAGCAGTCAAGGGGGAGGGGACTATCAGCCCCAGCATTTT. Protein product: CASSQGGGDYQPQHF.

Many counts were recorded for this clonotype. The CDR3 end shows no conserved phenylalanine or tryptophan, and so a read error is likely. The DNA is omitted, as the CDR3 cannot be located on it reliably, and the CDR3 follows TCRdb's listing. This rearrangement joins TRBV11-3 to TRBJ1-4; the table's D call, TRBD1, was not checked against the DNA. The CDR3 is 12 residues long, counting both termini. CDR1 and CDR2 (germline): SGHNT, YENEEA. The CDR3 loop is CASRHKSPTARS.

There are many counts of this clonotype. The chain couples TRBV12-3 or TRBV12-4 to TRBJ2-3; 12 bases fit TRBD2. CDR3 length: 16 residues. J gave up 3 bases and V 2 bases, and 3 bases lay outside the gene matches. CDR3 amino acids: CASSLRLAGGTDTQYF. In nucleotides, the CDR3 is TGTGCCAGCAGTTTAAGGCTAGCGGGAGGGACAGATACGCAGTATTTT.